This paragraph covers one T cell receptor beta chain sequence. The data are from a study of blood T cell repertoires in COVID-19. Clones were read by immunoSEQ multiplex PCR, and TCRdb kept only the in-frame ones, dropping some. The repertoire consists of about 440,000 clones, with 90% occurring once and the leading ten covering roughly 0.66%. The ends were cut back, 5 bases at V and 4 bases at J, with 15 bases in the middle. The CDR3 runs to 15 residues. Germline V gene lookup returns CDR1 SEHNR and CDR2 FQNEAQ (reference sequence). The chain carries TRBV7-9 and TRBJ1-3; tentatively, D is TRBD1 (6 bases). The source material was PBMCs or T cells enriched from blood (not recorded which). This sequence originates from a man aged 18 to 29 who had recovered from COVID-19. The CDR3, as DNA: TGTGCCAGCAGCGCGAAACAGGGTCCGGGAAACACCATATATTTT. This translates into CASSAKQGPGNTIYF.